The 31 T cell receptor beta chains below were found in one sample sequenced in a study of T-cell memory formation after mild COVID-19 (dated by TCRdb to the early 2020s). Receptor amplification or capture employed 5' RACE. The sequencing machine was an Illumina NovaSeq 6000. Starting from the raw public reads, TCRdb applied fastp trimming at Q25, assembled clones with MiXCR and retained in-frame beta chains. Here each entry gathers all rows of one CDR3 protein and keeps the most common genes and DNA. A total of roughly 400,000 distinct CDR3 sequences appear in this sample, less than 25% of them only once. 8.5% to 9% of the sample belongs to the ten largest clones. The sample was PBMCs or a T cell subset sorted from them (not recorded which). The receptors stem from an adult woman who had mild COVID-19 (a few samples of this study predate the infection). The sample titles of this study are shuffled in the database, so cell type and time point are left out; the donor was told from shared clones.

The CDR3, as DNA: TGTGCCAGCGGGCCCAACCCGGCCAATGGTCAGCCCCAGCATTTT. As protein: CASGPNPANGQPQHF. The rearrangement links TRBV27 to TRBJ1-5; no firm D call. Germline loops: CDR1 MNHEY, CDR2 SMNVEV (reference sequence). The CDR3 extends over 15 amino acids. The ends were cut back, 8 bases at V and 6 bases at J, with 20 bases in the middle.

This clonotype appeared a few times. The genes are TRBV30 and TRBJ1-1; D is unclear. V was trimmed by 7 bases and J by 6 bases, leaving 15 bases between them. The CDR3 contains 12 residues. Germline-derived CDR1 and CDR2 are GTSNPN and SVGIG (reference sequence). Written as DNA, the CDR3 is TGTGCCTTTCTCGACACGAGCGCTGAAGCTTTCTTT. Amino acids: CAFLDTSAEAFF.

Only a few counts were recorded for this clonotype. J is TRBJ1-2 and V is TRBV5-1; D gene uncertain. The CDR3 spans 14 residues. Germline-derived CDR1 and CDR2 are SGHRS and YFSETQ. V lost 0 bases and J 4 bases, leaving 10 bases between the germline ends. The CDR3 region is CASSLASQTYGYTF. DNA for the CDR3: TGCGCCAGCAGCTTGGCGAGTCAGACCTATGGCTACACCTTC.

This clonotype has more than one count but fewer than ten. The CDR3 DNA reads as TGTGCCAGCAGCTTAGAGGAGACAGGAAACTATGGCTACACCTTC. Its translation: CASSLEETGNYGYTF. This chain connects TRBV7-6 to TRBJ1-2; possible D gene TRBD1, 6 bases. The CDR3 is 15 residues long. Per germline, CDR1 SGHVS and CDR2 FNYEAQ. V was pared by 1 base and J by 2 bases, with 11 bases between.

The V gene is TRBV20-1, the J gene TRBJ2-1, with 7 bases identical to TRBD2. This CDR3 has 15 residues. V lost 5 bases, J lost 0 bases, and 7 bases stayed unmatched. Looked up from germline, CDR1 is DFQATT and CDR2 is SNEGSKA (reference sequence). The CDR3 DNA reads as TGCAGTGCTGGACGGGGGGAAAGCTCCTACAATGAGCAGTTCTTC. It yields the protein CSAGRGESSYNEQFF.

This clonotype was counted many times. The rearrangement uses TRBV5-5 and TRBJ2-2; no clear D. The germline CDR1 and CDR2 sequences are SGHKS and YYEKEE (reference sequence). This CDR3 has 14 residues. V shed 0 bases and J shed 4 bases, with 7 bases lying between them. CDR3 sequence (DNA): TGTGCCAGCAGCTTGGAGGTGGGCACCGGGGAGCTGTTTTTT. Translated, it gives CASSLEVGTGELFF. The full variable domain, in which reference TRBV5-5 and TRBJ2-2 provide the parts outside the CDR3, is DAGVTQSPTHLIKTRGQQVTLRCSPISGHKSVSWYQQVLGQGPQFIFQYYEKEERGRGNFPDRFSARQFPNYSSELNVNALLLGDSALYLCASSLEVGTGELFFGEGSRLTVL.

This clonotype was seen a handful of times. The chain joins TRBV20-1 to TRBJ2-1, with TRBD2 identical over 10 bases. V lost 3 bases to trimming and J lost 5 bases; unmatched junction nucleotides: 7. Germline assignment: CDR1 DFQATT and CDR2 SNEGSKA (reference sequence). The CDR3 has 15 amino acids. The CDR3 coding sequence is TGCAGTGCTAGCATGGTGGGACTAGCGAACAATGAGCAGTTCTTC. This codes for CSASMVGLANNEQFF.

The chain uses TRBV12-3 or TRBV12-4 and TRBJ2-1; 12 bases match TRBD2. The trim removed 6 bases at V and 13 bases at J, leaving 4 bases unmatched. The length of the CDR3 is 12 residues. The CDR3 sequence: CASSSSGGAQFF. The DNA of the CDR3 is TGTGCCAGCAGCTCTAGCGGGGGGGCCCAGTTCTTC.

This clonotype turned up a few times. The rearrangement uses TRBV6-5 and TRBJ2-5, with D perhaps TRBD1 (7 bases). V lost 8 bases to trimming and J lost 5 bases, with 18 bases between them. The V gene's germline CDR1 is MNHEY and CDR2 SVGAGI. This CDR3 has 14 residues. This CDR3 reads CASRSRGVMETQYF. DNA of the CDR3: TGTGCCAGCCGTAGCAGGGGGGTAATGGAGACCCAGTACTTC.

This clonotype has a handful of counts. The genes are TRBV15 and TRBJ2-7; D is possibly TRBD2 (5 bases). V shed 0 bases and J shed 2 bases, with 11 bases lying between them. In germline, CDR1 is LNHNV, CDR2 YYDKDF (reference sequence). This CDR3 has 15 residues. CDR3 DNA: TGTGCCACCAGCAGAGATCCCGGGGTCACCTACGAGCAGTACTTC. This codes for CATSRDPGVTYEQYF.

In this sample, this clonotype turned up a few times. The V gene is TRBV19, the J gene TRBJ2-1, with 9 positions matching TRBD1. The V segment lost 2 bases and the J segment 6 bases; nucleotides outside the gene matches: 8. Germline-derived CDR1 and CDR2 are LNHDA and SQIVND (reference sequence). The CDR3 runs to 16 residues. The CDR3 is CASSINPGQGRNEQFF. The DNA for the CDR3 is TGTGCCAGTAGTATAAATCCGGGACAGGGCCGCAATGAGCAGTTCTTC.

Only a few counts were recorded for this clonotype. The rearrangement joins TRBV29-1 to TRBJ2-1, with a possible D match to TRBD2 (6 bases). CDR3 length: 14 amino acids. Between the trimmed V and J ends, which lost 7 bases and 9 bases, there was a span of 22 bases. Looked up from germline, CDR1 is SQVTM and CDR2 is ANQGSEA. The CDR3 protein is CSAGTPGAMAEQFF. The DNA of the CDR3 is TGCAGCGCCGGGACTCCTGGGGCAATGGCTGAGCAGTTCTTC.

A few counts support this clonotype. The chain is built from TRBV7-8 and TRBJ2-1; D possibly corresponds to TRBD1 (5 bases). Trimming left V 3 bases short and J 3 bases short, with 9 bases between. CDR1 is SGHVS, CDR2 FQNEAQ, per germline. The CDR3 extends over 14 amino acids. The CDR3 protein is CASSFPDNYNEQFF. CDR3 DNA sequence: TGTGCCAGCAGCTTCCCGGACAACTACAATGAGCAGTTCTTC.

Details on this clonotype: An end of the junction differs from the germline gene, which may be a read error. The chain links TRBV7-2 to TRBJ2-3; D tentatively fits TRBD1 or TRBD2 (5 bases each). CDR3 size: 16 residues. Germline V lookup: CDR1 SGHTA, CDR2 FQGNSA. The CDR3 loop is CASSLNGLGTTDTQCF. The CDR3 bases are TGTGCCAGCAGCTTAAACGGGCTAGGGACCACAGATACGCAGTGTTTT.

This clonotype was counted between two and nine times. The chain is built from TRBV5-1 and TRBJ2-1; 7 bases line up with TRBD1. Germline assignment: CDR1 SGHRS and CDR2 YFSETQ. V dropped 0 bases and J dropped 5; count of bases not matched to a gene: 8. This CDR3 is 16 amino acids long. For the CDR3, the DNA is TGCGCCAGCAGCTTGGGTGCCGGACAGGCTAACAATGAGCAGTTCTTC. Its protein is CASSLGAGQANNEQFF. The whole variable domain, remainder taken from reference TRBV5-1 and TRBJ2-1, is KAGVTQTPRYLIKTRGQQVTLSCSPISGHRSVSWYQQTPGQGLQFLFEYFSETQRNKGNFPGRFSGRQFSNSRSEMNVSTLELGDSALYLCASSLGAGQANNEQFFGPGTRLTVL.

The chain employs TRBV30 and TRBJ1-6; 7 nucleotides agree with TRBD1. The junction had 4 bases not matched to a gene; V was cut back by 2 bases and J by 6 bases. Germline V lookup: CDR1 GTSNPN, CDR2 SVGIG (reference sequence). This CDR3 is 14 amino acids long. DNA for the CDR3: TGTGCCTGGAGTATCGGGACAGTTAATTCACCCCTCCACTTT. Translation: CAWSIGTVNSPLHF.

The chain couples TRBV20-1 to TRBJ2-5; TRBD2 agrees at 10 bases. This CDR3 is built from 15 residues. The V and J ends lost 1 base and 4 bases, in that order; junction bases with no gene match: 6. Germline CDR1 reads DFQATT; CDR2 reads SNEGSKA (reference sequence). The CDR3 nucleotides read TGCAGTGCTAGAGTGGGAGCGGGAGGGGGAGAGACCCAGTACTTC. Protein product: CSARVGAGGGETQYF.

This clonotype turned up a few times. The chain carries TRBV20-1 and TRBJ2-3; possibly TRBD2 for D (5 bases). V dropped 7 bases and J dropped 3 bases, with 17 bases sitting between them. The CDR3 length is 14 residues. CDR1 DFQATT and CDR2 SNEGSKA come from the germline V gene (reference sequence). DNA for the CDR3: TGCAGTGTCAGCCCCGGCTCGGGGACAGATACGCAGTATTTT. It codes for CSVSPGSGTDTQYF.

The chain is built from TRBV18 and TRBJ2-1; the D is unclear. Trimming took 1 base from V and 2 from J, leaving 6 bases between them. The V gene's germline CDR1 is KGHSH and CDR2 LQKENI. CDR3 size: 14 residues. The chain's CDR3 is CASSPQNPYNEQFF. Here the CDR3 DNA reads TGTGCCAGCTCACCACAGAATCCCTACAATGAGCAGTTCTTC.

This clonotype was picked up a small number of times. In nucleotides, the CDR3 is TGCGCCAGCAGTGAGTCAGGGGATAGCAATCAGCCCCAGCATTTT. This encodes CASSESGDSNQPQHF. The chain uses TRBV10-2 and TRBJ1-5; TRBD1 is a possible D gene (5 bases). There are 15 residues in the CDR3. Trimming removed 0 bases from V and 0 bases from J, with 6 bases in between. CDR1 and CDR2 (germline): WSHSY, SAAADI.

The CDR3 sequence is CASSYSVWHEQFF. The CDR3 DNA is TGTGCCAGCAGTTACTCGGTCTGGCATGAGCAGTTCTTC. This chain links TRBV6-2 or TRBV6-3 with TRBJ2-1; D is undetermined. This CDR3 is 13 amino acids long. Per the germline V gene, CDR1 is MNHEY and CDR2 is SVGEGT. The V and J ends lost 0 bases and 8 bases respectively, with 8 bases between them.

This clonotype was detected a few times. The rearrangement joins TRBV15 to TRBJ2-1, with 12 bases matching TRBD2. Germline V gene sequence: CDR1 LNHNV, CDR2 YYDKDF (reference sequence). Germline trimming cut 2 bases from V and 14 bases from J; bases unmatched to any gene: 10. This CDR3 region has 15 residues. CDR3 sequence reads: CATSRHRLAGDIKFF. As DNA, the CDR3 is TGTGCCACCAGCAGACACCGACTAGCGGGAGATATTAAGTTCTTC.

This rearrangement joins TRBV6-5 to TRBJ2-6; 8 bases are shared with TRBD1. J was trimmed by 4 bases and V by 8 bases; bases with no gene match: 7. The CDR3 extends over 15 amino acids. Germline lookup yields CDR1 MNHEY and CDR2 SVGAGI. The chain's CDR3 is CASGDRWAGANVLTF. The DNA of the CDR3 is TGTGCCAGCGGGGACAGGTGGGCCGGGGCCAACGTCCTGACTTTC.

This chain connects TRBV20-1 to TRBJ2-7, with 8 bases identical to TRBD1. Germline V gene sequence: CDR1 DFQATT, CDR2 SNEGSKA (reference sequence). The CDR3 has 14 residues. V was clipped by 0 bases and J by 3 bases; unmatched bases: 4. CDR3 protein: CSARDLDRGYEQYF. The DNA for the CDR3 is TGCAGTGCTAGAGACCTTGACAGGGGCTACGAGCAGTACTTC.

At least ten counts were recorded for this clonotype. This chain links TRBV7-3 with TRBJ2-3; D ambiguous. The CDR3 runs to 13 residues. Looked up from germline, CDR1 is SGHTA and CDR2 is FQGTGA. V lost 2 bases and J lost 2, with 5 bases in between. The CDR3 here is CASSLDHTDTQYF. The CDR3 DNA reads as TGTGCCAGCAGCTTAGACCACACAGATACGCAGTATTTT.

This chain connects TRBV29-1 to TRBJ1-6; 8 bases align to TRBD1. CDR3 length: 16 amino acids. V shed 7 bases and J 5 bases; nucleotides not matched to a gene: 13. Germline loops: CDR1 SQVTM, CDR2 ANQGSEA. The CDR3, as DNA: TGCAGCGGCATGAGCCCTGGGACAGGCAATAATTCACCCCTCCACTTT. Encoded protein: CSGMSPGTGNNSPLHF.

The chain carries TRBV5-1 and TRBJ2-7; 7 bases fit TRBD2. Trimming cost V 4 bases and J 1 base; bases outside gene matches: 11. The CDR3 runs 16 residues. The germline gives CDR1 SGHRS, CDR2 YFSETQ. CDR3 in DNA: TGCGCCAGCAGCCCCACAATAATAGCGGGTTCCTACGAGCAGTACTTC. This gives the protein CASSPTIIAGSYEQYF.

This clonotype was seen only a few times. This chain links TRBV20-1 with TRBJ2-6; D possibly uses TRBD1 or TRBD2 (6 bases each). Germline assignment: CDR1 DFQATT and CDR2 SNEGSKA (reference sequence). Trimming took 1 base from V and 4 from J, leaving 11 bases between them. The CDR3 loop spans 15 amino acids. The CDR3 reads CSARVGGSGANVLTF. CDR3 DNA sequence: TGCAGTGCTAGAGTGGGGGGCTCGGGGGCCAACGTCCTGACTTTC.

The rearrangement links TRBV6-1 to TRBJ2-1; 10 bases agree with TRBD2. This CDR3 is 15 amino acids long. Unmatched junction bases numbered 8, after V lost 8 bases and J lost 4 bases. Germline V gene lookup returns CDR1 MNHNS and CDR2 SASEGT. The CDR3 sequence is CASGGLGLAYNEQFF. The CDR3 DNA is TGTGCCAGCGGTGGGCTGGGACTAGCGTACAATGAGCAGTTCTTC.

This chain joins TRBV7-2 and TRBJ2-1; tentative D call: TRBD2 (6 bases). There are 13 residues in the CDR3. Germline-derived CDR1 and CDR2 are SGHTA and FQGNSA. Trimming shortened V by 8 bases and J by 8 bases, and 16 bases separated the two germline ends. This CDR3 is CASGRTVLYEQFF. The CDR3 nucleotides are TGTGCCAGCGGGAGGACGGTTCTGTATGAGCAGTTCTTC.

V usage is TRBV6-5 and J usage is TRBJ1-4; TRBD1 matches at 9 bases. Germline V CDR1 and CDR2: MNHEY, SVGAGI. After removal of 6 bases from V and 7 bases from J, the junction contained 6 bases not matched to a gene. This CDR3 comprises 14 residues. CDR3 sequence: CASSPLQGAEKLFF. Here the CDR3 DNA reads TGTGCCAGCAGCCCACTACAGGGGGCTGAAAAACTGTTTTTT.